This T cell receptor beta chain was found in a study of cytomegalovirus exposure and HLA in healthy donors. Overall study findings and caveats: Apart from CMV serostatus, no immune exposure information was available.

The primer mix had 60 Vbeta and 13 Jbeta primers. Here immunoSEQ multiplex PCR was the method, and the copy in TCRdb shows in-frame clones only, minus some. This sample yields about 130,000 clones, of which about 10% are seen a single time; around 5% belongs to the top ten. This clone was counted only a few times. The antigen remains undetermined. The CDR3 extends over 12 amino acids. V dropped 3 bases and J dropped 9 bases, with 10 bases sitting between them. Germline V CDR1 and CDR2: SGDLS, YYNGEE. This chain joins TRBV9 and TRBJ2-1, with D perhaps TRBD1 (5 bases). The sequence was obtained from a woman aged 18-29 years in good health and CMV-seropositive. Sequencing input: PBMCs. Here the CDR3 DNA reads TGTGCCAGCAGCGACGACAGTGGTGAGCAGTTCTTC. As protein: CASSDDSGEQFF.